This T cell receptor (beta chain) was sequenced during a study of cytotoxic CD8 clonotypes in ibrutinib-treated CLL. Whole-study context: Investigators reported around 25 partial and 2 complete responses; after median around 63 months, 14 patients remained remitted and approximately twelve progressed.

Of note for this clone: Its antigen is undetermined.

Trimming shortened V by 6 bases and J by 0 bases, and 15 bases separated the two germline ends. Germline CDR1 is SQVTM and CDR2 is ANQGSEA. The CDR3 has 14 amino acids. The study, taken as a whole, reports: Public clonotypes occurred uncommonly; on treatment, they contracted or remained stable.

The protocol was immunoSEQ multiplex PCR, while the TCRdb copy is restricted to in-frame clones and leaves out a portion. The sample holds tens of thousands of clones; over 55% are singletons and the top ten take 45% to 65%. Sequencing used PBMCs, obtained after 24 months of ibrutinib treatment. The receptor was derived from a human donor with chronic lymphocytic leukemia. The V call is TRBV29-1, the J call TRBJ2-7; D is perhaps TRBD2 (6 bases). The CDR3 DNA reads as TGCAGCGTGTCCGGGACTCAAAGCTCCTACGAGCAGTACTTC. Its translation: CSVSGTQSSYEQYF.